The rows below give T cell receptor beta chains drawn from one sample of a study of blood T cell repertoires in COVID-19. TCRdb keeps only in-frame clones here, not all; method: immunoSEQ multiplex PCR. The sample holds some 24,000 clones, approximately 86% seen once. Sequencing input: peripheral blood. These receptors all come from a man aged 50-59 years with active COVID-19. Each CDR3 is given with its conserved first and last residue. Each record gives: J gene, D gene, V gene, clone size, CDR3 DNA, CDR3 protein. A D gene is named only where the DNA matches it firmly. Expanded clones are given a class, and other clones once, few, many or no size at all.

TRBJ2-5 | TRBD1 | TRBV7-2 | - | TGTGCCAGCAGCTTAGAGGGGACAGGGGTACAAGAGACCCAGTACTTC | CASSLEGTGVQETQYF
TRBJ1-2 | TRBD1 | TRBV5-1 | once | TGCGCCAGCAGCTTGGACAGGGGACCAGGGTATGGCTACACCTTC | CASSLDRGPGYGYTF
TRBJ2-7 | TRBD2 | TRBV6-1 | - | TGTGCCAGCAGTGAAGGATGGGGGGGGATCTACGAGCAGTACTTC | CASSEGWGGIYEQYF
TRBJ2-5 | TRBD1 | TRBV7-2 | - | TGTGCCAGCAGTCAAGACAGGGGGCTGTGGGAGACCCAGTACTTC | CASSQDRGLWETQYF
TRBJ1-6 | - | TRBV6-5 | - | TGTGCCAGCAGTTACTCGGGGGCTTTTGATAATTCACCCCTCCACTTT | CASSYSGAFDNSPLHF
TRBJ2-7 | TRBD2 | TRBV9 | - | TGTGCCAGCAGCGACGGGACTAGTCCGTACGAGCAGTACTTC | CASSDGTSPYEQYF
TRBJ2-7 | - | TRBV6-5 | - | TGTGCCAGCAGACGTGGGCCTCCCCACGAGCAGTACTTC | CASRRGPPHEQYF
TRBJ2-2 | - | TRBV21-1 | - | TGTGCCAGCAGCAAAAGTCTCGGGACAGGGAACACCGGGGAGCTGTTTTTT | CASSKSLGTGNTGELFF
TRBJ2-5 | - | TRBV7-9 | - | TGTGCCAGCAGCTTAGCATTGAGGACCCAGTACTTC | CASSLALRTQYF
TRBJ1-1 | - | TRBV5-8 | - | TGTGCCAGCAGTACCTGGGGAGCAGAAGAAGCTTTCTTT | CASSTWGAEEAFF
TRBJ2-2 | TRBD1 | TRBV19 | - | TGTGCCAGTAGAAACCTCGGACAGGCGAACACCGGGGAGCTGTTTTTT | CASRNLGQANTGELFF
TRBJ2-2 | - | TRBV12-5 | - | TGTGCTAGTGGGACCTCGGGGATCGAGACCGGGGAGCTGTTTTTT | CASGTSGIETGELFF
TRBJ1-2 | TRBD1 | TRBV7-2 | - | TGTGCCAGCAGCACGACAGGGTTTAACTATGGCTACACCTTC | CASSTTGFNYGYTF
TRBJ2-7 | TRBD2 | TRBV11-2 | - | TGTGCCAGCAGCCGGGGGGATCAGGCCAAGCAGTACTTC | CASSRGDQAKQYF
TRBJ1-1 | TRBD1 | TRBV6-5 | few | TGTGCCAGCCCTTTCCGGGGACAGGGGGACACTGAAGCTTTCTTT | CASPFRGQGDTEAFF
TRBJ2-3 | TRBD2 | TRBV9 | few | TGTGCCAGCAGCCTCCAGTGGACTAGCGGGGGGCCAACAGATACGCAGTATTTT | CASSLQWTSGGPTDTQYF
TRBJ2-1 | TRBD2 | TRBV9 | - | TGTGCCAGCAGCGAACTAGCGCGAAACAACAATGAGCAGTTCTTC | CASSELARNNNEQFF
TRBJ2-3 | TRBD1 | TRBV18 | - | TGTGCCAGCTCACCGACAGGGAAAATGGCAGATACGCAGTATTTT | CASSPTGKMADTQYF
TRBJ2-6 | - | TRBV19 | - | TGTGCCAGTAGTATATTTCAGATCTCTGGGGCCAACGTCCTGACTTTC | CASSIFQISGANVLTF
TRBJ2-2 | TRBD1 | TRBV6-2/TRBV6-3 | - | TGTGCCAGCAGTATCCGGCAGGGGGTCGGGGAGCTGTTTTTT | CASSIRQGVGELFF
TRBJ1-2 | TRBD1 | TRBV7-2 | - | TGTGCCAGCAGCTTAGTCGGGACAGATCCTTATGGCTACACCTTC | CASSLVGTDPYGYTF